This T cell receptor beta chain is drawn from a study of response to subunit inactivated influenza vaccine. Whole-study results and caveats: Each seasonal influenza vaccination recruits few new T cells, the authors suggested.

This clonotype showed up just a few times. What it binds is not known. One entry per CDR3 protein results from TCRdb running MiXCR on the RT-PCR reads. This table has hundreds of thousands of distinct CDR3 sequences, 22% appearing once. Per germline, CDR1 DFQATT and CDR2 SNEGSKA (reference sequence). V gave up 6 bases and J gave up 7 bases, with 16 bases separating them. CDR3 length equals 13 residues. This chain uses TRBV20-1 with TRBJ1-5; the D gene is possibly TRBD1 (5 bases). The origin of this receptor is a man in his fifties or sixties who received an inactivated influenza vaccine. This specimen consisted of PBMCs from blood, obtained roughly 20 months after vaccination. The CDR3 here is CSAPGREGQPQHF. For the CDR3, the DNA is TGCAGTGCCCCGGGTAGGGAGGGGCAGCCCCAGCATTTT.